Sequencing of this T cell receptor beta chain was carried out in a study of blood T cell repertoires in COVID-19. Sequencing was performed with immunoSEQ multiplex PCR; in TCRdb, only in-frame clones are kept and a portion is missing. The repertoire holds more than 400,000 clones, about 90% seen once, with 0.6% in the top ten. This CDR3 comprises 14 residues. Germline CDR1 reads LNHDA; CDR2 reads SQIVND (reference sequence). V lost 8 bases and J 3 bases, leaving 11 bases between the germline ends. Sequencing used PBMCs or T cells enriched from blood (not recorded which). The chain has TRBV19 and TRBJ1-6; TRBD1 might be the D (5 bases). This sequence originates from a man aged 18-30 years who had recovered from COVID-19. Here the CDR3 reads CASGRRDYNSPLHF. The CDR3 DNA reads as TGTGCCAGTGGCCGCAGGGACTATAATTCACCCCTCCACTTT.